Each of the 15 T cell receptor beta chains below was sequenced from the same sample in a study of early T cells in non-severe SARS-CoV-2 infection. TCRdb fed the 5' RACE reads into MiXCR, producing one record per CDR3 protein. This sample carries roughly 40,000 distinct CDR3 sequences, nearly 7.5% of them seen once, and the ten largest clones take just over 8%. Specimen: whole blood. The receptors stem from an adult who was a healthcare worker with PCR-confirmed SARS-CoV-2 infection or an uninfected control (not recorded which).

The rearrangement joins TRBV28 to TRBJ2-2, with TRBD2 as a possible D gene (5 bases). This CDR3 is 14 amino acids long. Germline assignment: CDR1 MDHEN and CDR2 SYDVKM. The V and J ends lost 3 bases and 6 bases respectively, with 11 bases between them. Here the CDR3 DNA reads TGTGCCAGCAGTTTGATTCAGCGGCCCGGGGAGCTGTTTTTT. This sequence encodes CASSLIQRPGELFF.

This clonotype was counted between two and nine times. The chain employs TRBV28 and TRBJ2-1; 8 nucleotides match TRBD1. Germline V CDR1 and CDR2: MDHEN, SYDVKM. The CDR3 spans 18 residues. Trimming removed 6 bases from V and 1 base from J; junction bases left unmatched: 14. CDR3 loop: CASRWDRRSWTSYNEQFF. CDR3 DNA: TGTGCCAGCAGGTGGGACAGGAGGTCTTGGACATCCTACAATGAGCAGTTCTTC.

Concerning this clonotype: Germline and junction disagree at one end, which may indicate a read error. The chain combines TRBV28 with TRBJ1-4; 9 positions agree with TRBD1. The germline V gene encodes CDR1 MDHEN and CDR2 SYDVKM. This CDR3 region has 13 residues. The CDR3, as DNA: TGTGCCAGCAGTTTCCTAAGGACAGGGGACATTACTTTT. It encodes CASSFLRTGDITF.

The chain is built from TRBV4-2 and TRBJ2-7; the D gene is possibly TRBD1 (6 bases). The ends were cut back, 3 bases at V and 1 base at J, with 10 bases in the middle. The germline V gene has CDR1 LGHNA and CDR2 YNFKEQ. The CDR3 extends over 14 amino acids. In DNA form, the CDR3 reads TGTGCCAGCAGCCAGGAACAGGGTTCCTACGAGCAGTACTTC. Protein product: CASSQEQGSYEQYF.

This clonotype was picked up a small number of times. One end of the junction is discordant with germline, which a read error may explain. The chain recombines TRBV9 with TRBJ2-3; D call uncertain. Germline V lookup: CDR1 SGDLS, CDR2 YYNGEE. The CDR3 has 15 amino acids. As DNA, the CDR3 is TGTGCCAGCAGCGTCGATGGCTCCAGCAGAGATACGCAGTATTTT. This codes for CASSVDGSSRDTQYF.

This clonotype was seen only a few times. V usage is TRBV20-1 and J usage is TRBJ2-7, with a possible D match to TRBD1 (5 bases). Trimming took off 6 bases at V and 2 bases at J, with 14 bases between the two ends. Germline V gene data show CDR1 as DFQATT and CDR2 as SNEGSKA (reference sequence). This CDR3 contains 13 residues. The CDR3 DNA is TGCAGTGCCGATAACAGGTCTCCCTACGAGCAGTACTTC. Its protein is CSADNRSPYEQYF.

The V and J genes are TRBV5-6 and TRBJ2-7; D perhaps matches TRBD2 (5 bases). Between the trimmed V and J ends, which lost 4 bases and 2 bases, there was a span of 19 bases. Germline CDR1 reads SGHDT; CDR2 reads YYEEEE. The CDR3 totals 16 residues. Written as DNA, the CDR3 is TGTGCCAGCAGCCAAAGAGGACCGGGAACCGCCTACGAGCAGTACTTC. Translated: CASSQRGPGTAYEQYF.

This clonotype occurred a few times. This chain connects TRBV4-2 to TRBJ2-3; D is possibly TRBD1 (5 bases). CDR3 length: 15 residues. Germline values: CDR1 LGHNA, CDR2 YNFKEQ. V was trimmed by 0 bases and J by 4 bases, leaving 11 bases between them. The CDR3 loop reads CASSQDLGAADTQYF. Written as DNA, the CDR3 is TGTGCCAGCAGCCAAGATCTTGGGGCGGCAGATACGCAGTATTTT.

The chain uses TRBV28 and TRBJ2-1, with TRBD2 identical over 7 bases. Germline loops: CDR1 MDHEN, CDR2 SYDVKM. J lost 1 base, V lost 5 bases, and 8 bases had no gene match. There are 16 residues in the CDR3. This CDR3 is CASSPGGGASYNEQFF. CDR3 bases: TGTGCCAGCAGTCCAGGCGGGGGTGCTTCCTACAATGAGCAGTTCTTC.

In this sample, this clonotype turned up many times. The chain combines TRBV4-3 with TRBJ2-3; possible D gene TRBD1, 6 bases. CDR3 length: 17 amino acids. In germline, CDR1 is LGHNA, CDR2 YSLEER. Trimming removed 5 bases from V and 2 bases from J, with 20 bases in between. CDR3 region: CASSEAMTGAYTDTQYF. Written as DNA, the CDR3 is TGCGCCAGCAGCGAAGCAATGACAGGTGCCTACACAGATACGCAGTATTTT.

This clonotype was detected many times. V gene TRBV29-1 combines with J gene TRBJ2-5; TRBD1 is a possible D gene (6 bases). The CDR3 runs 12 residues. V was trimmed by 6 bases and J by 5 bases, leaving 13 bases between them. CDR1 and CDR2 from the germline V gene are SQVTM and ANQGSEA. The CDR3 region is CSVQQGGETQYF. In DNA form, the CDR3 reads TGCAGCGTACAACAGGGTGGGGAGACCCAGTACTTC.

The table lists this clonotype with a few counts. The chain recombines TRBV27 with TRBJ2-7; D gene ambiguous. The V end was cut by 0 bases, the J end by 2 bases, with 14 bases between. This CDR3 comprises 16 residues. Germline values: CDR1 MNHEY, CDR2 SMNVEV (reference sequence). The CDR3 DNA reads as TGTGCCAGCAGTTTATCTGCCGGGTATAATACCTACGAGCAGTACTTC. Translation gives CASSLSAGYNTYEQYF.

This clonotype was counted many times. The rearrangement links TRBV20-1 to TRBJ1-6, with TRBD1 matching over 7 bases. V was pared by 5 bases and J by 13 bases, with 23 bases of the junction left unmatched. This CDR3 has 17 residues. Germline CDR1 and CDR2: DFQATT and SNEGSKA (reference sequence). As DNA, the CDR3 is TGCAGTGCTGACCACCGGACAGGCCCTCCTAGATTTGCGCCCCTCCACTTT. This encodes CSADHRTGPPRFAPLHF.

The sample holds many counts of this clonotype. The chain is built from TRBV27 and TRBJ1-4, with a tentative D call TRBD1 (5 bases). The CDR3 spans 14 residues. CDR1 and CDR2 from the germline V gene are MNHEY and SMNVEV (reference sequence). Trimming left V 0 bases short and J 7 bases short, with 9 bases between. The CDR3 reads CASSLSGRVEKLFF. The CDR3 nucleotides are TGTGCCAGCAGTTTATCAGGCAGGGTTGAAAAACTGTTTTTT.

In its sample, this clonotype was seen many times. CDR3 nucleotide sequence: TGCAGCGTGGCCGGGACCGCCCGGGATGGCTACACCTTC. Residues: CSVAGTARDGYTF. The rearrangement links TRBV29-1 to TRBJ1-2; D perhaps matches TRBD1 (5 bases). This CDR3 is built from 13 residues. Trimming left V 6 bases short and J 6 bases short, with 17 bases between. The V gene's germline CDR1 is SQVTM and CDR2 ANQGSEA.